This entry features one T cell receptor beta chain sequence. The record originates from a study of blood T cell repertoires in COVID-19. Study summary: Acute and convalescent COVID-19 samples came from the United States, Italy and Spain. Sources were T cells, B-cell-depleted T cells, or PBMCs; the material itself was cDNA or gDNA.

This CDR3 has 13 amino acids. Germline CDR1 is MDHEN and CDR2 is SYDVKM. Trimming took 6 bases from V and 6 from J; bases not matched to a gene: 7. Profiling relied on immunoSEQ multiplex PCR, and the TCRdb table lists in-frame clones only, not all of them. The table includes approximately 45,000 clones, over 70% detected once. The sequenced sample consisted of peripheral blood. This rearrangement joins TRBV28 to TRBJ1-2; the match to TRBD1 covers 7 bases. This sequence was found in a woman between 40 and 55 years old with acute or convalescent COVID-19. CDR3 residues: CASSVDRVNGYTF. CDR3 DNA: TGTGCCAGCAGCGTAGACAGGGTAAATGGCTACACCTTC.